These 5 T cell receptor beta chains were sequenced from one sample in a study of a mutant IDH1 vaccine in newly diagnosed glioma. No antigens are known for them. The sample's time point: week 47, end of study. The investigators gave 300 ug of mutant IDH1 20-mer peptide in each vaccine dose, together with topical imiquimod. The protocol was immunoSEQ multiplex PCR, while the TCRdb copy is restricted to in-frame clones and leaves out a portion. Among about 84,000 clones, approximately 80% were seen once, and the ten largest hold under 6.5%. The specimen comprised PBMCs, sampled from a glioma patient whose treatment included an IDH1 peptide vaccine. These receptors came from a middle-aged man with glioma.

V gene TRBV4-3 combines with J gene TRBJ2-5; D is possibly TRBD2 (5 bases). The length of the CDR3 is 15 residues. V dropped 0 bases and J dropped 5 bases, with 13 bases sitting between them. Germline-derived CDR1 and CDR2 are LGHNA and YSLEER. CDR3 DNA sequence: TGCGCCAGCAGCCAAGAGTCCGGGAACGGGGAGACCCAGTACTTC. Its protein product is CASSQESGNGETQYF.

The chain combines TRBV5-1 with TRBJ2-7; D remains unclear. Looked up from germline, CDR1 is SGHRS and CDR2 is YFSETQ. The CDR3 is 16 amino acids. V lost 0 bases and J lost 0, with 13 bases in between. CDR3 sequence: CASSLASGILSYEQYF. For the CDR3, the DNA is TGCGCCAGCAGCTTGGCCTCAGGAATCCTCTCCTACGAGCAGTACTTC. The whole variable domain, filled in from reference TRBV5-1 and TRBJ2-7, reads KAGVTQTPRYLIKTRGQQVTLSCSPISGHRSVSWYQQTPGQGLQFLFEYFSETQRNKGNFPGRFSGRQFSNSRSEMNVSTLELGDSALYLCASSLASGILSYEQYFGPGTRLTVT.

J is TRBJ2-7 and V is TRBV20-1; maybe TRBD2 (6 bases). Germline V gene data show CDR1 as DFQATT and CDR2 as SNEGSKA (reference sequence). V lost 0 bases to trimming and J lost 7 bases, with 7 bases between them. The CDR3 extends over 11 amino acids. As DNA, the CDR3 is TGCAGTGCTAGAGATGGGAGGGAGCAGTACTTC. Protein product: CSARDGREQYF.

V gene TRBV12-5 combines with J gene TRBJ1-1; D might be TRBD1 (5 bases). The CDR3 totals 19 residues. Between the trimmed V and J ends, which lost 2 bases and 1 base, there was a span of 23 bases. The germline CDR1 and CDR2 sequences are LGHNT and FRNRAP. This CDR3 is CASGLLGEPGWERNTEAFF. CDR3 DNA: TGTGCTAGTGGTTTGTTGGGTGAGCCAGGGTGGGAGAGGAACACTGAAGCTTTCTTT.

The V and J genes are TRBV5-4 and TRBJ2-5; 9 nucleotides agree with TRBD2. This CDR3 comprises 16 residues. V was pared by 2 bases and J by 5 bases, with 10 bases of the junction left unmatched. Looked up from germline, CDR1 is SGHNT and CDR2 is YYREEE (reference sequence). The DNA for the CDR3 is TGTGCCAGCAGCTTAGGTGGCGGGAGGGCCCGGGAGACCCAGTACTTC. Its translation is CASSLGGGRARETQYF.